The 18 T cell receptor beta chains below were found in one sample sequenced in a study of siplizumab effects on memory and regulatory T cells. Repertoires were generated with immunoSEQ multiplex PCR, while TCRdb's copy carries only in-frame clones and drops some. The data hold 92,000 or so clones, with approximately 90% observed a single time. The sequenced sample was CD4+ T cells sorted from blood. The receptors stem from a human donor in good health.

The rearrangement links TRBV28 to TRBJ2-5; TRBD2 matches 8 bases. V gave up 7 bases and J gave up 2 bases; unmatched junction bases: 12. The CDR3 contains 16 residues. Germline-derived CDR1 and CDR2 are MDHEN and SYDVKM. The DNA of the CDR3 is TGTGCCAGCAAATCGTCGGGAGGGTGGGGGCAAGAGACCCAGTACTTC. It specifies CASKSSGGWGQETQYF.

The rearrangement uses TRBV5-1 and TRBJ1-4; D remains ambiguous. Trimming stripped 3 bases from V and 5 bases from J, with 17 bases between. CDR1 SGHRS and CDR2 YFSETQ come from the germline V gene. There are 16 residues in the CDR3. For the CDR3, the DNA is TGCGCCAGCAGCTCACTTCCGGCCCCGGTGAATGAAAAACTGTTTTTT. This gives the protein CASSSLPAPVNEKLFF.

The genes are TRBV7-2 and TRBJ2-7; TRBD2 matches 9 bases. Unmatched junction bases numbered 7, after V lost 5 bases and J lost 2 bases. The CDR3 runs to 15 residues. Germline loops: CDR1 SGHTA, CDR2 FQGNSA. CDR3 coding DNA: TGTGCCAGCAGCATGCCGGGACTAGCTGCCTACGAGCAGTACTTC. This sequence encodes CASSMPGLAAYEQYF.

The J gene is TRBJ1-6, the V gene TRBV30; D remains unclear. Germline V gene lookup returns CDR1 GTSNPN and CDR2 SVGIG (reference sequence). The CDR3 runs to 14 residues. Trimming left V 4 bases short and J 8 bases short, with 15 bases between. The CDR3 loop reads CAWKRRVWDSPLHF. CDR3 nucleotides: TGTGCCTGGAAGAGGAGGGTTTGGGATTCACCCCTCCACTTT.

The chain links TRBV9 to TRBJ1-1; the D gene is possibly TRBD1 (5 bases). Germline-derived CDR1 and CDR2 are SGDLS and YYNGEE. The CDR3 extends over 12 amino acids. The V end lost 3 bases, the J end lost 12 bases, and 15 bases lay between the germline ends. The CDR3 spells CASSGRDGTTFF. In DNA form, the CDR3 reads TGTGCCAGCAGCGGGAGGGACGGGACGACTTTCTTT.

This chain uses TRBV6-1 with TRBJ2-1, with unresolved D. V dropped 0 bases and J dropped 11 bases, with 8 bases sitting between them. The length of the CDR3 is 12 residues. Germline lookup yields CDR1 MNHNS and CDR2 SASEGT. The CDR3 loop reads CASSEATAKQFF. The DNA of the CDR3 is TGTGCCAGCAGTGAAGCTACCGCAAAGCAGTTCTTC.

The chain uses TRBV2 and TRBJ1-3; no firm D call. The CDR3 loop spans 13 amino acids. The V gene's germline CDR1 is SNHLY and CDR2 FYNNEI. The germline V and J ends were trimmed by 0 bases and 9 bases, with 9 bases remaining between them. The CDR3 nucleotides are TGTGCCAGCAGTGAAGCCCTACTGGGCACCATATATTTT. It is translated as CASSEALLGTIYF.

The rearrangement links TRBV6-6 to TRBJ2-1; no clear D gene. CDR3 length: 15 amino acids. The V gene lost 2 bases and the J gene lost 3 bases, with 11 bases spanning the gap. CDR1 MNHNY and CDR2 SVGAGI come from the germline V gene (reference sequence). CDR3 protein: CASSYAETHYNEQFF. CDR3 bases: TGTGCCAGCAGTTACGCGGAGACTCACTACAATGAGCAGTTCTTC.

The chain joins TRBV18 to TRBJ2-5; no definite D call. CDR3 length: 13 amino acids. Germline CDR1 is KGHSH and CDR2 is LQKENI. The V gene lost 2 bases and the J gene lost 2 bases, with 6 bases spanning the gap. The CDR3 reads CASSPGSQETQYF. CDR3 DNA sequence: TGTGCCAGCTCACCAGGCAGTCAAGAGACCCAGTACTTC.

Turning to this clone: One junction end does not reproduce the germline sequence, and a read error may be involved. The gene calls are TRBV5-3 and TRBJ1-4; 8 nucleotides line up with TRBD1. TRBV5-3 is sorted into the ORF group, with uncertain function. The CDR3 sequence is 14 residues long. In DNA, the CDR3 is TGTGCCAGCAGCTTGACAGGGGCAGGGGAAAAACTGTTTTTT. Translation: CASSLTGAGEKLFF.

The chain carries TRBV5-1 and TRBJ2-3; 8 bases line up with TRBD2. CDR1 and CDR2 from the germline V gene are SGHRS and YFSETQ. J lost 1 base, V lost 8 bases, and 9 bases had no gene match. CDR3 length: 15 amino acids. The CDR3 loop reads CASSAGDARTDTQYF. The DNA for the CDR3 is TGCGCCAGTTCAGCGGGAGATGCTCGCACAGATACGCAGTATTTT.

This chain joins TRBV6-6 and TRBJ2-3, with 9 bases lining up with TRBD2. Looked up from germline, CDR1 is MNHNY and CDR2 is SVGAGI (reference sequence). The CDR3 has 15 amino acids. The trim removed 6 bases at V and 4 bases at J, leaving 8 bases unmatched. CDR3 nucleotides: TGTGCCAGCAGCCCGGGCGGGAGGGCCGCAGATACGCAGTATTTT. Its protein is CASSPGGRAADTQYF.

The rearrangement links TRBV5-1 to TRBJ2-5; 11 bases fit TRBD2. The CDR3 has 14 residues. The junction had 7 bases not matched to a gene; V was cut back by 7 bases and J by 5 bases. Germline CDR1 reads SGHRS; CDR2 reads YFSETQ. CDR3 in amino acids: CASHTSGSRETQYF. As DNA, the CDR3 is TGCGCCAGCCACACTAGCGGGAGTAGGGAGACCCAGTACTTC.

CDR3 in DNA: TGTGCCAGTAGCAATGAAAACTATGGCTACACCTTC. This gives the protein CASSNENYGYTF. The rearrangement uses TRBV19 and TRBJ1-2, with D uncertain. The CDR3 is 12 residues long. The V gene's germline CDR1 is LNHDA and CDR2 SQIVND (reference sequence). Deletions cut 6 bases from V and 2 bases from J, with 7 bases between.

The rearrangement links TRBV5-4 to TRBJ2-3, with TRBD1 identical over 8 bases. V shed 3 bases and J 1 base; nucleotides not matched to a gene: 7. CDR3 length equals 16 residues. The germline V gene encodes CDR1 SGHNT and CDR2 YYREEE (reference sequence). CDR3: CASSSGTGKGTDTQYF. In DNA form, the CDR3 reads TGTGCCAGCAGCTCCGGGACAGGCAAGGGCACAGATACGCAGTATTTT. The full variable domain, its missing parts supplied by reference TRBV5-4 and TRBJ2-3, is ETGVTQSPTHLIKTRGQQVTLRCSSQSGHNTVSWYQQALGQGPQFIFQYYREEENGRGNFPPRFSGLQFPNYSSELNVNALELDDSALYLCASSSGTGKGTDTQYFGPGTRLTVL.

This clone was counted between two and nine times. J is TRBJ2-1 and V is TRBV2; D may be TRBD2 (5 bases). This CDR3 is built from 18 residues. Trimming pared 4 bases from V and 0 bases from J, leaving 19 bases between. Germline V lookup: CDR1 SNHLY, CDR2 FYNNEI. The CDR3 protein is CASSGFPTAESSYNEQFF. CDR3 DNA: TGTGCCAGCAGTGGGTTTCCCACAGCGGAGAGCTCCTACAATGAGCAGTTCTTC.

Worth noting for this clone: In the same sample, other DNA sequences code for this CDR3. The V gene is TRBV5-1, the J gene TRBJ1-3, with TRBD1 identical over 9 bases. Germline V gives CDR1 SGHRS, CDR2 YFSETQ. The CDR3 has 16 amino acids. After removal of 0 bases from V and 1 base from J, the junction contained 2 bases not matched to a gene. CDR3 sequence (DNA): TGCGCCAGCAGCTTGGGAGGGACAGGGTCTGGAAACACCATATATTTT. It encodes CASSLGGTGSGNTIYF. The entire variable domain, with the rest obtained from reference TRBV5-1 and TRBJ1-3, is as follows: KAGVTQTPRYLIKTRGQQVTLSCSPISGHRSVSWYQQTPGQGLQFLFEYFSETQRNKGNFPGRFSGRQFSNSRSEMNVSTLELGDSALYLCASSLGGTGSGNTIYFGEGSWLTVV.

The genes are TRBV5-6 and TRBJ1-5; D remains ambiguous. This CDR3 spans 14 amino acids. The V end lost 2 bases, the J end lost 0 bases, and 6 bases lay between the germline ends. Looked up from germline, CDR1 is SGHDT and CDR2 is YYEEEE. The CDR3 DNA reads as TGTGCCAGCAGCTTCAGCGGTAGCAATCAGCCCCAGCATTTT. It codes for CASSFSGSNQPQHF. Supplemented by reference TRBV5-6 and TRBJ1-5, the full variable domain reads DAGVTQSPTHLIKTRGQQVTLRCSPKSGHDTVSWYQQALGQGPQFIFQYYEEEERQRGNFPDRFSGHQFPNYSSELNVNALLLGDSALYLCASSFSGSNQPQHFGDGTRLSIL.